A selection of T cell receptor beta chains follows, all from one sample in a study of T cell repertoires in cytomegalovirus infection. From the reads, TCRdb called clonotypes with MiXCR, one entry per CDR3 protein. The sample shows about 300,000 distinct CDR3 sequences, 8% to 10% of them seen only once. Sequenced: PBMCs. These receptor sequences come from a human donor in good health (CMV status not recorded). Some clones in this sample may be carry-over from other donors' samples. Each CDR3 is given with its conserved first and last residue. The D gene is left open where the match is weak. The size field is filled for only some rows; it gives once, few, many or a size class.

TRBV29-1,.,TRBJ2-2,.,TGCAGCGTTGAGTGGGGCACCGGGGAGCTGTTTTTT,CSVEWGTGELFF
TRBV12-3/TRBV12-4,.,TRBJ2-2,many,TGTGCCAGCAGTTTATTGAGTCCCGGGGAGCTGTTTTTT,CASSLLSPGELFF
TRBV3-1,.,TRBJ1-5,few,TGTGCCAGCAGCCAGGGAGGGCAGGGCAATCAGCCCCAGCATTTT,CASSQGGQGNQPQHF
TRBV6-8,.,TRBJ1-4,many,TGTGCCAGGATTAATGAAAAACTGTTTTTT,CARINEKLFF
TRBV20-1,TRBD2,TRBJ2-7,few,TGCAGTGCTAGAGATACTAGCGGGGGAACCTACGAGCAGTACTTC,CSARDTSGGTYEQYF
TRBV6-8,.,TRBJ1-6,.,TGTGCCAGCAGCCCGGTAATGTCGGAAAATTCACCCCTCCACTTT,CASSPVMSENSPLHF
TRBV18,.,TRBJ2-3,many,TGTGCCAGCTCACCACCACGGGTTGGGGCAGCCACAGATACGCAGTATTTT,CASSPPRVGAATDTQYF
TRBV29-1,.,TRBJ2-1,.,TGCAGCGTCAGGGAGTTTGAGCAGTTCTTC,CSVREFEQFF
TRBV7-9,.,TRBJ2-2,many,TGTGCCAGCAGCTACGGCGGCAGGGACACCGGGGAGCTGTTTTTT,CASSYGGRDTGELFF
TRBV28,.,TRBJ1-4,many,TGTGCCAGCAGTTTTTCGCCGGGGACCGCTCAAAATGAAAAACTGTTTTTT,CASSFSPGTAQNEKLFF
TRBV5-1,.,TRBJ2-2,few,TGCGCCAGCAGCCCCGGAGGTCTGACAGCTATCACCGGGGAGCTGTTTTTT,CASSPGGLTAITGELFF
TRBV11-2,.,TRBJ2-5,many,TGTGCCAGCAGCTTAGTGGATCTACAAGAGACCCAGTACTTC,CASSLVDLQETQYF
TRBV29-1,TRBD2,TRBJ2-3,.,TGCAGCGTTCAGTGGGTCGGGGGGGAAGATCAGTATTTT,CSVQWVGGEDQYF
TRBV7-2,TRBD1,TRBJ1-4,many,TGTGCCAGCAGCCTAGACAGGGGGCGCGGGTTTATGGCTAATGAAAAACTGTTTTTT,CASSLDRGRGFMANEKLFF
TRBV27,.,TRBJ1-2,many,TGTGCCAGCAGTTTCGGTGGGGAGAACTATGGCTACACCTTC,CASSFGGENYGYTF
TRBV6-2/TRBV6-3,TRBD2,TRBJ2-3,many,TGTGCCAGCAGTTCGGGACTAGCGGGGGACCCTAGCACAGATACGCAGTATTTT,CASSSGLAGDPSTDTQYF
TRBV20-1,TRBD1,TRBJ1-5,many,TGCAGTGCCAAGACAGGGGATCAGCCCCAGCATTTT,CSAKTGDQPQHF